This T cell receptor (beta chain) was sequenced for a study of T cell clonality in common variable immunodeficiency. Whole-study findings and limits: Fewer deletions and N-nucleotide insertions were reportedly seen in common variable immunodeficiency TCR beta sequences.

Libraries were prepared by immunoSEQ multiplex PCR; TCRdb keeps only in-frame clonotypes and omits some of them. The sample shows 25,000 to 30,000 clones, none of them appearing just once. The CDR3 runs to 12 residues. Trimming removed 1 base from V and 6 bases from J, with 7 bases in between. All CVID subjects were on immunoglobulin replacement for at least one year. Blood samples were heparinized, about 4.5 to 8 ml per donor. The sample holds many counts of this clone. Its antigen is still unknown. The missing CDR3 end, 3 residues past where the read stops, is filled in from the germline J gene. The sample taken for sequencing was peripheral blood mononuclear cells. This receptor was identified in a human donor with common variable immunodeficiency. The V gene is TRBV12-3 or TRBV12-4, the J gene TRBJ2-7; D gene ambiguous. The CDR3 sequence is CASSLEVFEQYF. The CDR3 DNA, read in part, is TGTGCCAGCAGTTTAGAGGTCTTCGAG.